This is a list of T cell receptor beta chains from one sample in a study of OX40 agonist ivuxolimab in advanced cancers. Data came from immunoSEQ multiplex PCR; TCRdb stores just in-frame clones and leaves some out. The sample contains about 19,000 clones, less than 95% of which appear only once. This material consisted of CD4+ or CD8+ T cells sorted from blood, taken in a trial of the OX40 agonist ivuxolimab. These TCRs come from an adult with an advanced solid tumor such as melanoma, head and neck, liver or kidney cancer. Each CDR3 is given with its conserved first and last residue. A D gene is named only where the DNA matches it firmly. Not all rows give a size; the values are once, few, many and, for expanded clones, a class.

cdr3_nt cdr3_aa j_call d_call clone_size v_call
TGCGCCAGCAGCCAAGGGTCCGGACAGGGGCCCTACTCGAATTCACCCCTCCACTTT CASSQGSGQGPYSNSPLHF TRBJ1-6 TRBD1 NA TRBV4-1
TGTGCCAGCAGACGATTTCAGACGAGCAATCAGCCCCAGCATTTT CASRRFQTSNQPQHF TRBJ1-5 NA NA TRBV6-6
TGTGCCAGCAGCTTAGACGGGCAAGAGACCCAGTACTTC CASSLDGQETQYF TRBJ2-5 NA NA TRBV7-6
TGCGCCAGCAGCTTGGCGTCCGCCGCCTACGAGCAGTACTTC CASSLASAAYEQYF TRBJ2-7 NA NA TRBV5-1
TGTGCCAGTAGTATCGCTAGCGGGGTTTACAATGAGCAGTTCTTC CASSIASGVYNEQFF TRBJ2-1 TRBD2 NA TRBV19
TGTGCCACCAGCAGCCTCCTAGCTAGTATCAATGAGCAGTTCTTC CATSSLLASINEQFF TRBJ2-1 NA NA TRBV15
TGTGCCAGCAGCCGGTGGCTCTACGAGCAGTACTTC CASSRWLYEQYF TRBJ2-7 NA NA TRBV7-9
TGTGCCAGCAGCCCTAAGGGCAGGCAGTTATTTTACGAGCAGTACTTC CASSPKGRQLFYEQYF TRBJ2-7 NA NA TRBV9
TGTGCCAGCAGTTCCCCCCCGCGCCTAACAGTAAACTCACCCCTCCACTTT CASSSPPRLTVNSPLHF TRBJ1-6 NA NA TRBV28
TGTGCCGTACTAGCGGGAGGGAGTGATGAGCAGTTCTTC CAVLAGGSDEQFF TRBJ2-1 TRBD2 NA TRBV11-1
TGTGCCAGCAGTTTACCCGGCGCGGAGACCCAGTACTTC CASSLPGAETQYF TRBJ2-5 NA NA TRBV27
TGTGCCAGCAGTGGGAGCGGGAGAGGCTACGAGCAGTACTTC CASSGSGRGYEQYF TRBJ2-7 TRBD2 once TRBV6-5
TGCGCCAGCAGCCAAGGACTAGCGGGAGCCATTGAGCAGTTCTTC CASSQGLAGAIEQFF TRBJ2-1 TRBD2 NA TRBV4-3
TGTGCCAGCAGTTATTTGACGAGCACTGAAGCTTTCTTT CASSYLTSTEAFF TRBJ1-1 NA NA TRBV6-5
TGTGCCAGTAGTATAGATCCCTGGACAGGAGTCTACGAGCAGTACTTC CASSIDPWTGVYEQYF TRBJ2-7 TRBD1 NA TRBV19
TGTGCCAGCAGCCCAGGGCCTCTAGCGGTCAATGAGCAGTTCTTC CASSPGPLAVNEQFF TRBJ2-1 TRBD2 NA TRBV11-3
TGCGCCAGCAGCTTGGATACTGCCTACGAGCAGTACTTC CASSLDTAYEQYF TRBJ2-7 NA NA TRBV5-1
TGCGCCAGCAGCCAAGATCTACGATACGAGCAGTACTTC CASSQDLRYEQYF TRBJ2-7 NA NA TRBV4-3
TGTGCCAGCAGCGTAAGTCCGTCCTTTGGGTACGAGCAGTACTTC CASSVSPSFGYEQYF TRBJ2-7 NA NA TRBV9
TGTGCCAGCAGCGGTAATAGGGACATTCAGTACTTC CASSGNRDIQYF TRBJ2-4 NA NA TRBV9
TGTGCCAGCTCACTAGACGCCGGGACAGGCTACGAGCAGTACTTC CASSLDAGTGYEQYF TRBJ2-7 TRBD1 once TRBV18
TGTGCCAGCAGCTTAGTCCCTAGCGGGACCTTTGGGGAGACCCAGTACTTC CASSLVPSGTFGETQYF TRBJ2-5 TRBD2 few TRBV11-2
TGTGCCAGCAGCTCCTGGGACCTAAGCCTCACTGAAGCTTTCTTT CASSSWDLSLTEAFF TRBJ1-1 NA NA TRBV7-8
TGTGCCAGCAGCCCCTCTAAGGTTAGGGAGACGCAGTATTTT CASSPSKVRETQYF TRBJ2-3 NA NA TRBV7-9
TGTGCCAGCAGCCCCCCCGGGGGGGATCGGAAGGGAAAACTGTTTTTT CASSPPGGDRKGKLFF TRBJ1-4 NA NA TRBV5-6
TGTGCCAGCAGCCAAGTGGTAGGGAATGGTCCTTTCTTT CASSQVVGNGPFF TRBJ1-1 NA NA TRBV14
TGTGCCAGCAGCGAACAACCCGAACAGGGCTATGGCTACACCTTC CASSEQPEQGYGYTF TRBJ1-2 NA NA TRBV6-4
TGCGCCAGCAGTCGGGCCATTGGGTGCACAGATACGCAGTATTTT CASSRAIGCTDTQYF TRBJ2-3 NA NA TRBV23-1
TGTGCCAGCAGCAGAAAGGGTAATAATTCACCCCTCCACTTT CASSRKGNNSPLHF TRBJ1-6 NA few TRBV11-2
TGTGCCAGCAGCTCTTTAGCGGGAGGGCCGGACACCGGGGAGCTGTTTTTT CASSSLAGGPDTGELFF TRBJ2-2 TRBD2 NA TRBV13
TGTGCCAGCAGCTCGTTAGGGGGACAGCATAAGAACACTGAAGCTTTCTTT CASSSLGGQHKNTEAFF TRBJ1-1 TRBD1 NA TRBV7-9
TGTGCCAGCAGCTTGGGGAGGGATAGCAATCAGCCCCAGCATTTT CASSLGRDSNQPQHF TRBJ1-5 NA NA TRBV13
TGTGCCAGCAGTTTTCGGCTAGCGGTCACAGATACGCAGTATTTT CASSFRLAVTDTQYF TRBJ2-3 TRBD2 NA TRBV27
TGCAGCGTTGAAGTTTTCCGGGGGGTGTTTTTT CSVEVFRGVFF TRBJ1-4 NA NA TRBV29-1
TGTGCCAGCAGCTTCACTAGCGGGAGCTACGAGCAGTACTTC CASSFTSGSYEQYF TRBJ2-7 TRBD2 NA TRBV5-5
TGCAGCGTTGATTCGCGCGGGAGGCTAGCCAAAAACATTCAGTACTTC CSVDSRGRLAKNIQYF TRBJ2-4 TRBD2 NA TRBV29-1
TGTGCCAGCAGCTTATGGCTAGCGGATAGCTCCTACAATGAGCAGTTCTTC CASSLWLADSSYNEQFF TRBJ2-1 TRBD2 NA TRBV7-8
TGTGCCACCTCCATGGTTAGCGGGAGTCAGTACGAGCAGTACTTC CATSMVSGSQYEQYF TRBJ2-7 TRBD2 NA TRBV7-8
TGTGCCAGTAGTATCCCCGGGTTGAGCTACGAGCAGTACTTC CASSIPGLSYEQYF TRBJ2-7 NA once TRBV19
TGTGCCAGCAGCTCGACAGGGTTCACCGGGGAGCTGTTTTTT CASSSTGFTGELFF TRBJ2-2 TRBD1 NA TRBV7-9
TGCGCCAGCAGCTTGGGACTTTCACCCGGGGAGCTGTTTTTT CASSLGLSPGELFF TRBJ2-2 NA NA TRBV5-1
TGTGCCATCAGTGACCCTCCCCTGGGCCTCTATGGCTACACCTTC CAISDPPLGLYGYTF TRBJ1-2 NA NA TRBV10-3
TGTGCCAGCAGCTTAAATTACGGGACAATCTACAATGAGCAGTTCTTC CASSLNYGTIYNEQFF TRBJ2-1 NA NA TRBV7-3
TGTGCCAGCAGCTTAGTAAGCGACTCCTACGAGCAGTACTTC CASSLVSDSYEQYF TRBJ2-7 NA NA TRBV7-9
TGTGCCAGCAGCGTAGCTACGGGCGTATCCTACGAGCAGTACTTC CASSVATGVSYEQYF TRBJ2-7 NA NA TRBV9